Below are 24 T cell receptor beta chains sequenced from a single sample in a study of blood T cells in healthy people across ages. For the second PCR, which ran for about 6 to 11 cycles, a sample-barcoded 5' primer and a J-beta primer mix were used. TCRdb passed the 5' RACE reads through MiXCR, listing each CDR3 protein once. Among 1.8 million or so distinct CDR3 sequences listed, 39% were seen once. The sequenced material came from blood. These receptors were taken from a human donor in good health.

The chain carries TRBV9 and TRBJ1-2; D unclear. CDR3 length: 12 residues. With 4 bases removed from V and 7 bases from J, the gap between germline ends came to 11 bases. Germline V lookup: CDR1 SGDLS, CDR2 YYNGEE. The CDR3 protein is CASSLEAFGYTF. The CDR3 nucleotides are TGTGCCAGCAGCTTAGAGGCTTTTGGCTACACCTTC.

This clonotype has more than one count but fewer than ten. The rearrangement uses TRBV7-9 and TRBJ2-1; maybe TRBD2 (6 bases). Germline loops: CDR1 SEHNR, CDR2 FQNEAQ (reference sequence). The CDR3 consists of 15 residues. With 4 bases removed from V and 9 bases from J, the gap between germline ends came to 19 bases. The DNA for the CDR3 is TGTGCCAGCAGCTCGCCGGGGCTAGCGCTCGGTGAGCAGTTCTTC. As protein: CASSSPGLALGEQFF.

The chain couples TRBV7-2 to TRBJ1-2; TRBD1 agrees at 7 bases. Per the germline V gene, CDR1 is SGHTA and CDR2 is FQGNSA. The CDR3 spans 14 residues. Unmatched junction bases numbered 6, after V lost 0 bases and J lost 8 bases. In DNA form, the CDR3 reads TGTGCCAGCAGCTTAGCGGAGGGGGCGGGAGGCTACACCTTC. This gives the protein CASSLAEGAGGYTF.

This clonotype occurred a few times. An end of the junction does not agree with germline; a read error may underlie this. The chain has TRBV20-1 and TRBJ1-2, with D uncertain. The V gene's germline CDR1 is DFQATT and CDR2 SNEGSKA (reference sequence). The CDR3 has 13 residues. The CDR3 region has the DNA TGCAGTGCTAGGGATGGTCATAACCATGGCTACACCTTC. Its translation: CSARDGHNHGYTF.

This sequence joins TRBV4-3 and TRBJ2-7; a weak D match, TRBD1 (6 bases). V lost 0 bases and J 7 bases, leaving 13 bases between the germline ends. This CDR3 has 14 amino acids. In germline, CDR1 is LGHNA, CDR2 YSLEER. The chain's CDR3 is CASSQEAVQGEQYF. CDR3 sequence (DNA): TGCGCCAGCAGCCAAGAGGCAGTACAGGGTGAGCAGTACTTC.

This clonotype was seen ten or more times. The gene calls are TRBV12-3 or TRBV12-4 and TRBJ1-5, with D uncertain. The germline V and J ends were trimmed by 3 bases and 1 base, with 4 bases remaining between them. CDR3 length equals 13 residues. CDR3 protein: CASSFESNQPQHF. For the CDR3, the DNA is TGTGCCAGCAGTTTTGAGAGCAATCAGCCCCAGCATTTT.

The DNA of the CDR3 is TGTGCCAGCAGCATGGGGACAACGAACACTGAAGCTTTCTTT. As protein: CASSMGTTNTEAFF. V is TRBV5-6 and J is TRBJ1-1; perhaps TRBD1 as D (6 bases). V lost 4 bases and J 1 base, leaving 11 bases between the germline ends. This CDR3 is built from 14 residues. CDR1 and CDR2 (germline): SGHDT, YYEEEE.

The chain recombines TRBV4-2 with TRBJ2-6; the D gene is possibly TRBD1 (5 bases). The V and J ends lost 0 bases and 0 bases respectively, with 9 bases between them. This CDR3 has 17 amino acids. The germline V gene encodes CDR1 LGHNA and CDR2 YNFKEQ. The DNA of the CDR3 is TGTGCCAGCAGCCAAGATGGAGACAGCTCTGGGGCCAACGTCCTGACTTTC. Translation: CASSQDGDSSGANVLTF.

This chain joins TRBV29-1 and TRBJ1-1; D is ambiguous. The germline V and J ends were trimmed by 0 bases and 3 bases, with 11 bases remaining between them. This CDR3 spans 14 amino acids. Germline values: CDR1 SQVTM, CDR2 ANQGSEA. DNA for the CDR3: TGCAGCGTTGAAGAGGGGTGGCGGGACACTGAAGCTTTCTTT. It yields the protein CSVEEGWRDTEAFF.

The J gene is TRBJ2-1, the V gene TRBV6-1; 8 positions match TRBD1. The germline CDR1 and CDR2 sequences are MNHNS and SASEGT. The trim removed 7 bases at V and 13 bases at J, leaving 12 bases unmatched. This CDR3 region has 13 residues. CDR3 DNA sequence: TGTGCCAGCACCCCAGGGCAGGGGGCCGATCAGTTCTTC. Translated: CASTPGQGADQFF.

This clonotype came up a few times. The V call is TRBV20-1, the J call TRBJ2-7, with 14 bases aligning to TRBD2. The junction had 8 bases not matched to a gene; V was cut back by 8 bases and J by 2 bases. Germline-derived CDR1 and CDR2 are DFQATT and SNEGSKA (reference sequence). CDR3 length: 15 amino acids. CDR3 DNA sequence: TGCAGTTCCGGACTAGCGGGGGGAAGCACCTACGAGCAGTACTTC. Translating it yields CSSGLAGGSTYEQYF.

The chain's CDR3 is CASSPSAGGTDTQYF. In DNA, the CDR3 is TGTGCCAGCAGCCCCTCAGCGGGGGGGACAGATACGCAGTATTTT. The chain carries TRBV7-3 and TRBJ2-3; 10 bases are a match to TRBD2. The trim removed 5 bases at V and 3 bases at J, leaving 5 bases unmatched. Germline lookup yields CDR1 SGHTA and CDR2 FQGTGA. The CDR3 loop spans 15 amino acids.

This clonotype was found a few times. The V gene is TRBV7-2, the J gene TRBJ2-6; the D is unclear. The germline V and J ends were trimmed by 5 bases and 0 bases, with 8 bases remaining between them. Germline CDR1 and CDR2: SGHTA and FQGNSA. This CDR3 has 15 residues. The CDR3 loop reads CASSPWISGANVLTF. The CDR3 DNA follows: TGTGCCAGCAGCCCCTGGATCTCTGGGGCCAACGTCCTGACTTTC.

The CDR3 DNA sequence: TGCGCCAGCAGCCCTACCCAGGGAGGGGACAATGAGCAGTTCTTC. Residues: CASSPTQGGDNEQFF. V gene TRBV4-1 combines with J gene TRBJ2-1; TRBD2 agrees at 7 bases. The CDR3 sequence is 15 residues long. J gave up 5 bases and V 4 bases, and 8 bases lay outside the gene matches. In germline, CDR1 is MGHRA, CDR2 YSYEKL.

This chain connects TRBV4-3 to TRBJ2-1; TRBD1 or TRBD2 may be the D gene (5 bases each). Germline assignment: CDR1 LGHNA and CDR2 YSLEER. CDR3 length: 14 residues. The V and J ends lost 3 bases and 10 bases respectively, with 16 bases between them. The CDR3 reads CASSQGPGGWEQFF. CDR3 sequence (DNA): TGCGCCAGCAGCCAGGGACCCGGCGGTTGGGAGCAGTTCTTC.

V and J are TRBV27 and TRBJ2-7, with 9 positions matching TRBD1. The CDR3 has 16 amino acids. Trimming took 2 bases from V and 5 from J; bases not matched to a gene: 10. CDR1 is MNHEY and CDR2 is SMNVEV in the germline V gene (reference sequence). CDR3 protein: CASSLSIGTGRNEQYF. The DNA for the CDR3 is TGTGCCAGCAGTTTAAGTATCGGGACAGGGCGGAACGAGCAGTACTTC.

The CDR3 sequence is CASSLRMGLRTYNEQFF. CDR3 coding DNA: TGTGCCAGCAGTCTTAGGATGGGGTTACGGACCTACAATGAGCAGTTCTTC. The chain couples TRBV14 to TRBJ2-1; no definite D call. CDR3 length: 17 amino acids. Looked up from germline, CDR1 is SGHDN and CDR2 is FVKESK. V lost 6 bases and J lost 2, with 20 bases in between.

The rearrangement joins TRBV29-1 to TRBJ1-1, with D unclear. Per germline, CDR1 SQVTM and CDR2 ANQGSEA. V was cut by 7 bases and J by 0 bases, with 12 bases left in between. The CDR3 spans 13 residues. The CDR3 reads CSGEMNMNTEAFF. CDR3 sequence (DNA): TGCAGCGGAGAAATGAACATGAACACTGAAGCTTTCTTT.

The J gene is TRBJ2-7, the V gene TRBV3-1, with TRBD1 matching 8 bases. Unmatched junction bases numbered 10, after V lost 4 bases and J lost 2 bases. The CDR3 loop spans 16 amino acids. Germline lookup yields CDR1 LGHDT and CDR2 YNNKEL (reference sequence). Here the CDR3 reads CASSPKPGQVTYEQYF. CDR3 sequence (DNA): TGTGCCAGCAGCCCGAAACCGGGACAGGTAACCTACGAGCAGTACTTC.

This clonotype appeared a few times. The J gene is TRBJ2-5, the V gene TRBV5-1, with TRBD1 matching 8 bases. CDR1 is SGHRS and CDR2 is YFSETQ in the germline V gene. The CDR3 loop spans 14 amino acids. Germline trimming cut 3 bases from V and 4 bases from J; bases unmatched to any gene: 5. DNA for the CDR3: TGCGCCAGCAGCTGGACAGGGATGGGAGAGACCCAGTACTTC. Its protein product is CASSWTGMGETQYF.

A few counts support this clonotype. V usage is TRBV28 and J usage is TRBJ1-1, with 9 nucleotides matching TRBD1. V trimming: 0 bases; J trimming: 5 bases; junction bases outside the gene matches: 10. The CDR3 totals 17 residues. Germline loops: CDR1 MDHEN, CDR2 SYDVKM. The CDR3 bases are TGTGCCAGCAGTTTATGGGACGTAACAGGGGGCAGGACTGAAGCTTTCTTT. It codes for CASSLWDVTGGRTEAFF. Variable domain in full (rest from reference TRBV28 and TRBJ1-1): DVKVTQSSRYLVKRTGEKVFLECVQDMDHENMFWYRQDPGLGLRLIYFSYDVKMKEKGDIPEGYSVSREKKERFSLILESASTNQTSMYLCASSLWDVTGGRTEAFFGQGTRLTVV.

The rearrangement links TRBV9 to TRBJ1-3; a possible D gene is TRBD1 (6 bases). Between the trimmed V and J ends, which lost 4 bases and 0 bases, there was a span of 14 bases. The CDR3 runs to 16 residues. CDR1 and CDR2 from the germline V gene are SGDLS and YYNGEE. CDR3 residues: CASSPSPDSSGNTIYF. CDR3 DNA: TGTGCCAGCAGCCCTTCCCCGGACAGCTCTGGAAACACCATATATTTT.

About this clonotype: This may stem from a read error, because a much larger clone lies one nucleotide away. For the CDR3, the DNA is TGTGCCAGCAGCCAAGATGCCCCCGCGGACAGGGGTATGGAGACCCAGTACTTC. This codes for CASSQDAPADRGMETQYF. The chain recombines TRBV4-2 with TRBJ2-7; 9 nucleotides agree with TRBD1. Gene TRBJ2-5 matches the end of the DNA better, so the J call may be wrong. The germline CDR1 and CDR2 sequences are LGHNA and YNFKEQ. CDR3 length equals 18 residues.

This sequence joins TRBV15 and TRBJ1-5; D is undetermined. V was clipped by 8 bases and J by 0 bases, with 8 bases between them. This CDR3 comprises 13 residues. From germline, CDR1 is LNHNV and CDR2 YYDKDF (reference sequence). The CDR3 coding sequence is TGTGCCACCTCCACCTTTAGCAATCAGCCCCAGCATTTT. Translation gives CATSTFSNQPQHF.